Listed below are T cell receptor beta chains from one sample, sequenced in a study of T cells in Graves' hyperthyroidism and ophthalmopathy. TCRdb analysed the multiplex PCR reads with MiXCR anew, one entry per CDR3 protein. Among about 290,000 distinct CDR3 sequences, approximately 16% were seen once, and the ten largest hold around 31%. Specimen: blood. These receptors all come from a woman between 50 and 59 years old with Graves' hyperthyroidism that later progressed to Graves' ophthalmopathy. Both conserved end residues are part of each CDR3. D genes are given only for firm matches. Some rows mark clone size as missing; the rest say once, few, many or name a class of expanded clone.

D gene	V gene	J gene	clone size	CDR3 DNA	CDR3 protein
.	TRBV7-9	TRBJ2-7	many	TGTGCCAGCAGCCCAATTACTGAAGCTGGGACCGGACACGAGCAGTACTTC	CASSPITEAGTGHEQYF
.	TRBV6-6	TRBJ1-2	few	TGTGCCAGCAGTTACAGCCAGGGAGGCTATGGCTACACCTTC	CASSYSQGGYGYTF
TRBD1	TRBV3-1	TRBJ1-1	many	TGTGCCAGCACCAGGGGGTCCGGCGGCACTGAAGCTTTCTTT	CASTRGSGGTEAFF
.	TRBV5-1	TRBJ2-1	many	TGCGCCAGCAGCCTCCCGGGGGCGGCTAGCGGAAATGAGCAGTTCTTC	CASSLPGAASGNEQFF
.	TRBV5-8	TRBJ1-5	.	TGTGCCAGCAGCTTGGGGCAGTTCGATCAGCCCCAGCATTTT	CASSLGQFDQPQHF
.	TRBV24-1	TRBJ2-5	.	TGTGCCACCGCCCAAAGCGAGACCCAGTACTTC	CATAQSETQYF
TRBD1	TRBV28	TRBJ2-1	many	TGTGCCAGCCGAAGATCACAGGGGATCTATGAGCAGTTCTTC	CASRRSQGIYEQFF
.	TRBV18	TRBJ1-6	many	TGTGCCAGCTCACCACCGAATCCTTCGAATTCACCCCTCCACTTT	CASSPPNPSNSPLHF
.	TRBV2	TRBJ2-2	many	TGTGCCAGCACACCGCGGATTAACACCGGGGAGCTGTTTTTT	CASTPRINTGELFF
.	TRBV5-6	TRBJ2-7	many	TGTGCCAGCAGCTTCGGAGGGGGCGAGCAGTACTTC	CASSFGGGEQYF
.	TRBV28	TRBJ1-4	many	TGTGCCAGCAGTTTTAGGACCCCGAGGGATGAAAAACTGTTTTTT	CASSFRTPRDEKLFF
.	TRBV19	TRBJ2-1	many	TGTGCCAGTATTCCAGCTGGAGGGCCATCGGATGAGCAGTTCTTC	CASIPAGGPSDEQFF
TRBD1	TRBV28	TRBJ2-7	many	TGTGCCACCGGACAGGCCACCTACGAGCAGTACTTC	CATGQATYEQYF
.	TRBV7-9	TRBJ1-2	many	TGTGCCAGCCTACCCCACCTCGACGGTCATCGCGGCTACACCTTC	CASLPHLDGHRGYTF
.	TRBV27	TRBJ1-1	many	TGTGCCAGCGGTAGGGACACTGAAGCTTTCTTT	CASGRDTEAFF
TRBD1	TRBV19	TRBJ1-1	few	TGTGCCAGTCACAGGGGGCAGGGCACTGAAGCTTTCTTT	CASHRGQGTEAFF
.	TRBV6-1	TRBJ2-5	.	TGTGCCAGCAGGTCCGGGACACAACAAGAGACCCAGTACTTC	CASRSGTQQETQYF
.	TRBV7-2	TRBJ2-2	few	TGTGCCAGCAGCTTTATGATGGTCCCCGGGGAGCTGTTTTTT	CASSFMMVPGELFF